Presented here are 15 T cell receptor beta chains from one specimen sequenced in a study of T cell responses to AZD1222 COVID-19 vaccine. Generated by immunoSEQ multiplex PCR, the TCRdb table keeps only in-frame clones and is missing some. The table has some 140,000 clones, around 93% seen once. Sequencing was performed on peripheral blood, taken on day 0 of AZD1222 vaccination. Every receptor here comes from an adult in good health.

The chain uses TRBV10-3 and TRBJ2-2, with no clear D. CDR1 and CDR2 (germline): ENHRY, SYGVKD. The CDR3 consists of 16 residues. The V end was cut by 4 bases, the J end by 0 bases, with 12 bases between. The CDR3 is CAISGRSAANTGELFF. The CDR3 region has the DNA TGTGCCATCAGTGGGCGGTCGGCCGCGAACACCGGGGAGCTGTTTTTT.

The rearrangement links TRBV4-1 to TRBJ2-5; D uncertain. This CDR3 region has 13 residues. The germline gives CDR1 MGHRA, CDR2 YSYEKL. The V end lost 4 bases, the J end lost 4 bases, and 10 bases lay between the germline ends. CDR3 sequence reads: CASSRLPGETQYF. In DNA form, the CDR3 reads TGCGCCAGCAGCCGGCTACCCGGAGAGACCCAGTACTTC.

This chain connects TRBV11-3 to TRBJ2-3; D is unresolved. Germline V gene lookup returns CDR1 SGHNT and CDR2 YENEEA. With 7 bases removed from V and 2 bases from J, the gap between germline ends came to 22 bases. The CDR3 sequence is 17 residues long. Written as DNA, the CDR3 is TGTGCCAGCAAAGGGTCCGCCATTCTACTCCCCACAGATACGCAGTATTTT. This sequence encodes CASKGSAILLPTDTQYF.

The chain combines TRBV14 with TRBJ1-6; the match to TRBD1 covers 8 bases. In germline, CDR1 is SGHDN, CDR2 FVKESK. This CDR3 has 15 residues. V gave up 3 bases and J gave up 7 bases; unmatched junction bases: 5. The CDR3 spells CASSQDRVGNSPLHF. The CDR3 DNA sequence: TGTGCCAGCAGCCAGGACAGGGTAGGAAATTCACCCCTCCACTTT.

This chain joins TRBV28 and TRBJ1-2, with D unresolved. CDR1 is MDHEN and CDR2 is SYDVKM in the germline V gene. CDR3 length: 12 amino acids. V gave up 3 bases and J gave up 7 bases, with 9 bases separating them. CDR3 loop: CASSFTTFGYTF. Here the CDR3 DNA reads TGTGCCAGCAGTTTTACCACATTTGGCTACACCTTC.

The V call is TRBV2, the J call TRBJ2-3; TRBD2 matches at 8 bases. The ends lost 1 base at V and 5 bases at J; junction bases unmatched: 5. The CDR3 is 15 residues long. Germline values: CDR1 SNHLY, CDR2 FYNNEI. CDR3 sequence: CASSEGAGGVDTQYF. The CDR3 bases are TGTGCCAGCAGTGAAGGGGCGGGGGGTGTAGATACGCAGTATTTT.

The chain is built from TRBV27 and TRBJ2-7; 9 bases match TRBD1. The J segment lost 6 bases and the V segment lost 7 bases, leaving 13 bases of the junction unmatched. The CDR3 runs 15 residues. In germline, CDR1 is MNHEY, CDR2 SMNVEV (reference sequence). CDR3 sequence reads: CASTDPGTGLREQYF. Here the CDR3 DNA reads TGTGCCAGCACCGACCCCGGGACAGGGCTTCGCGAGCAGTACTTC.

V is TRBV14 and J is TRBJ1-2; D uncertain. Germline values: CDR1 SGHDN, CDR2 FVKESK. The length of the CDR3 is 14 residues. V gave up 2 bases and J gave up 3 bases, with 10 bases separating them. The CDR3 nucleotides are TGTGCCAGCAGCCAATTAGGTTGGGACTATGGCTACACCTTC. As protein: CASSQLGWDYGYTF.

The chain uses TRBV28 and TRBJ1-1; possible D gene TRBD1, 6 bases. V was cut by 2 bases and J by 5 bases, with 12 bases left in between. This CDR3 region has 14 residues. Germline V gives CDR1 MDHEN, CDR2 SYDVKM. The CDR3 DNA sequence: TGTGCCAGCAGTTTAGGGGGGGCGAGGACTGAAGCTTTCTTT. Translated: CASSLGGARTEAFF.

Only one count was recorded for this clone. This chain connects TRBV7-9 to TRBJ2-2; 9 bases are a match to TRBD2. The V gene's germline CDR1 is SEHNR and CDR2 FQNEAQ (reference sequence). The CDR3 length is 16 residues. J was trimmed by 1 base and V by 5 bases; bases with no gene match: 5. The CDR3 DNA is TGTGCCAGCAGCCACCCACTAGCGGGGAACACCGGGGAGCTGTTTTTT. This translates into CASSHPLAGNTGELFF.

The chain uses TRBV28 and TRBJ2-3; 7 bases match TRBD1. The CDR3 covers 16 residues. The V gene's germline CDR1 is MDHEN and CDR2 SYDVKM. With V trimmed by 6 bases and J by 1 base, 10 bases remained unmatched. The CDR3 protein is CASRGRQGKGTDTQYF. The CDR3 DNA sequence: TGTGCCAGCAGGGGAAGACAGGGTAAGGGCACAGATACGCAGTATTTT.

This clone was seen just once. The chain links TRBV2 to TRBJ1-5; D might be TRBD1 (5 bases). Between the trimmed V and J ends, which lost 4 bases and 1 base, there was a span of 5 bases. The CDR3 extends over 13 amino acids. Germline V CDR1 and CDR2: SNHLY, FYNNEI. The DNA for the CDR3 is TGTGCCAGCAGTGGGGACAGCAATCAGCCCCAGCATTTT. This sequence encodes CASSGDSNQPQHF.

The chain carries TRBV9 and TRBJ1-1; 7 nucleotides match TRBD1. This CDR3 spans 13 amino acids. The ends lost 4 bases at V and 1 base at J; junction bases unmatched: 1. Germline assignment: CDR1 SGDLS and CDR2 YYNGEE. CDR3 sequence: CASSRDRNTEAFF. Written as DNA, the CDR3 is TGTGCCAGCAGCCGGGACAGGAACACTGAAGCTTTCTTT.

DNA for the CDR3: TGTGCCAGTACGGGACTAGCGGGTCTCTATGAGCAGTTCTTC. Protein: CASTGLAGLYEQFF. The J gene is TRBJ2-1, the V gene TRBV19, with 12 bases that match TRBD2. This CDR3 spans 14 amino acids. The germline V gene has CDR1 LNHDA and CDR2 SQIVND (reference sequence). V shed 7 bases and J 8 bases; nucleotides not matched to a gene: 6.

The chain carries TRBV6-5 and TRBJ2-7; a possible D gene is TRBD1 (6 bases). This CDR3 region has 15 residues. Trimming took off 2 bases at V and 2 bases at J, with 13 bases between the two ends. CDR1 and CDR2 from the germline V gene are MNHEY and SVGAGI. CDR3 in amino acids: CASSYALDSAYEQYF. The CDR3 DNA is TGTGCCAGCAGTTACGCCTTGGACAGTGCCTACGAGCAGTACTTC.